This is a list of T cell receptor beta chains from one sample in a study of metastatic and nonmetastatic thyroid tumors. From the PCR reads, TCRdb re-called clones with MiXCR. The top ten hold about an eighth of the sample, which has about 24,000 clones, over 20% seen once. What was sequenced was blood. Source of these receptors: a male donor with papillary thyroid cancer or a benign thyroid nodule (not recorded which). Some clones in this sample may be carry-over from other donors' samples. Both conserved end residues are part of each CDR3. The order of the fields is CDR3 protein, CDR3 DNA, D gene, clone size, V gene, J gene. A D gene is named only where the DNA matches it firmly. Expanded clones are given a class, and other clones once, few, many or no size at all.

CASSIPRWEKLFF	TGTGCCAGCAGTATTCCAAGGTGGGAAAAACTGTTTTTT	.	many	TRBV6-2/TRBV6-3	TRBJ1-4
CASSERVLAVSSYEQYF	TGTGCCAGCAGTGAAAGGGTATTAGCGGTGAGCTCCTACGAGCAGTACTTC	.	many	TRBV2	TRBJ2-7
CASSPEGAGGVQQFF	TGCGCCAGCAGCCCCGAGGGGGCGGGAGGGGTTCAGCAGTTCTTC	TRBD2	many	TRBV5-1	TRBJ2-1
CASSRIQVNTEAFF	TGTGCCAGCAGTAGAATACAGGTGAACACTGAAGCTTTCTTT	.	many	TRBV6-1	TRBJ1-1
CASIFSLGQMHF	TGTGCCAGCATTTTTTCACTGGGACAAATGCATTTT	.	few	TRBV28	TRBJ1-5
CSSSKGDSQFF	TGCAGTTCTAGTAAGGGAGATTCGCAGTTCTTC	.	.	TRBV20-1	TRBJ2-1
CASSFDRGSGSNFLTF	TGTGCCAGCAGCTTCGACAGGGGGTCTGGGTCCAACTTCCTGACTTTC	TRBD1	.	TRBV14	TRBJ2-6
CSAPGTARTEAFF	TGCAGTGCTCCCGGGACAGCAAGAACTGAAGCTTTCTTT	TRBD1	many	TRBV20-1	TRBJ1-1
CASSLAGPAGGEQFF	TGTGCTAGCAGTTTAGCAGGCCCAGCGGGGGGTGAGCAGTTCTTC	TRBD2	.	TRBV28	TRBJ2-1
CASSTNNGEQFF	TGTGCCAGCAGCACCAACAACGGAGAGCAGTTCTTC	.	many	TRBV11-1	TRBJ2-1
CATAGTGTWNEQFF	TGTGCCACCGCCGGGACAGGGACTTGGAATGAGCAGTTCTTC	TRBD1	few	TRBV24-1	TRBJ2-1
CASSLRTTSPNNEQFF	TGTGCCAGCAGCTTAAGAACGACTAGCCCTAACAATGAGCAGTTCTTC	TRBD2	medium-sized	TRBV11-2	TRBJ2-1
CASRTGLTDTQYF	TGTGCCAGCAGGACAGGGTTAACAGATACGCAGTATTTT	TRBD1	few	TRBV12-3/TRBV12-4	TRBJ2-3
CAWSVLDSGAGDTQYF	TGTGCCTGGAGTGTATTGGATTCTGGAGCGGGTGATACGCAGTATTTT	.	many	TRBV30	TRBJ2-3
CASSPPWCYGYTF	TGTGCCAGCAGTCCCCCTTGGTGCTATGGCTACACCTTC	.	.	TRBV27	TRBJ1-2
CSARALGEGAEQFF	TGCAGTGCTAGAGCACTGGGGGAGGGTGCTGAGCAGTTCTTC	TRBD2	.	TRBV20-1	TRBJ2-1
CASSLGTGNAYEQYF	TGTGCCAGCAGCTTAGGGACAGGGAACGCCTACGAGCAGTACTTC	TRBD1	many	TRBV7-2	TRBJ2-7
CASRPTSGVDIQYF	TGTGCCAGCAGACCCACTAGCGGGGTAGACATTCAGTACTTC	TRBD2	.	TRBV6-1	TRBJ2-4
CASSLNRDTEAFF	TGCGCCAGCAGCCTCAATCGGGACACTGAAGCTTTCTTT	.	many	TRBV5-1	TRBJ1-1
CASSLTKTGVNNEQFF	TGTGCCAGCAGCCTCACGAAAACAGGGGTAAACAATGAGCAGTTCTTC	TRBD1	many	TRBV7-9	TRBJ2-1
CSDRVTDTQYF	TGCAGTGATAGGGTCACAGATACGCAATATTTT	.	.	TRBV20-1	TRBJ2-3
CASSQAGTTDTQYF	TGTGCCAGCAGCCAAGCCGGGACTACAGATACGCAGTATTTT	.	.	TRBV3-1	TRBJ2-3
CASRAVQASSLNTEAFF	TGTGCCAGCAGGGCGGTACAGGCAAGTTCCCTGAACACTGAAGCCTTCTTT	.	.	TRBV6-1	TRBJ1-1
CASSSGAGEQFF	TGTGCCAGCAGCTCAGGGGCCGGTGAGCAGTTCTTC	.	.	TRBV6-1	TRBJ2-1
CASSLACGALVTEAFF	TGTGCCAGTAGCTTGGCCTGCGGGGCGCTGGTCACTGAAGCTTTCTTT	.	.	TRBV5-4	TRBJ1-1
CASSFIASNQPQHF	TGTGCCAGCAGTTTTATAGCCAGCAATCAGCCCCAGCATTTT	.	many	TRBV28	TRBJ1-5
CASSLSQRFSGANVLTF	TGTGCCAGCAGCTTAAGTCAGAGATTCTCTGGGGCCAACGTCCTGACTTTC	.	few	TRBV7-3	TRBJ2-6
CASSLATGAGNTIYF	TGTGCCAGCAGCTTAGCGACCGGAGCTGGAAACACCATATATTTT	.	many	TRBV7-2	TRBJ1-3
CASSQGTSRYNEQFF	TGTGCCAGCAGCCAAGGGACTAGCCGGTACAATGAGCAGTTCTTC	TRBD2	many	TRBV4-2	TRBJ2-1
CAISERTGAEGGYTF	TGTGCCATCAGTGAGAGAACAGGGGCAGAGGGCGGCTACACCTTC	TRBD1	many	TRBV10-3	TRBJ1-2
CASSLGQGGPYGYTF	TGCGCCAGCAGCTTGGGACAGGGGGGTCCCTACGGCTACACCTTC	TRBD1	.	TRBV5-1	TRBJ1-2